Below, 22 T cell receptor beta chains from the same sample are listed, as sequenced in a study of blood T cell repertoires in COVID-19. Clones were read by immunoSEQ multiplex PCR, and TCRdb kept only the in-frame ones, dropping some. This sample has about 34,000 clones; 80% occur once, and the top ten carry approximately 15%. What was sequenced was peripheral blood. The receptors come from a woman between 70 and 85 years old with acute or convalescent COVID-19.

The chain couples TRBV7-2 to TRBJ2-5; possible D gene TRBD2, 6 bases. The CDR3 sequence is 14 residues long. Germline lookup yields CDR1 SGHTA and CDR2 FQGNSA. Trimming cost V 2 bases and J 2 bases, with 9 bases left between them. This CDR3 reads CASSLTSGQETQYF. CDR3 DNA: TGTGCCAGCAGCTTAACCAGCGGGCAAGAGACCCAGTACTTC.

The chain joins TRBV5-1 to TRBJ1-2; the D is unclear. V dropped 3 bases and J dropped 2 bases, with 14 bases sitting between them. The CDR3 is made up of 15 amino acids. Germline V lookup: CDR1 SGHRS, CDR2 YFSETQ. In DNA, the CDR3 is TGCGCCAGCAGCTCCCCGGGTCCCATCAACTATGGCTACACCTTC. Its protein product is CASSSPGPINYGYTF.

This clone was seen a few times. V usage is TRBV5-4 and J usage is TRBJ2-7; 8 nucleotides line up with TRBD1. The CDR3 runs to 16 residues. Trimming removed 4 bases from V and 3 bases from J; junction bases left unmatched: 12. CDR1 is SGHNT and CDR2 is YYREEE in the germline V gene (reference sequence). CDR3 sequence: CASSQGGQVLNYEQYF. The DNA of the CDR3 is TGTGCCAGCAGCCAAGGGGGACAGGTCCTAAACTACGAGCAGTACTTC.

The chain combines TRBV27 with TRBJ2-2; 9 nucleotides agree with TRBD2. Germline lookup yields CDR1 MNHEY and CDR2 SMNVEV (reference sequence). The CDR3 contains 17 residues. Trimming removed 3 bases from V and 0 bases from J; junction bases left unmatched: 5. CDR3 loop: CASSFISGRSNTGELFF. The CDR3 coding sequence is TGTGCCAGCAGTTTCATAAGCGGGAGGTCGAACACCGGGGAGCTGTTTTTT.

The chain couples TRBV11-2 to TRBJ1-6; the match to TRBD1 covers 9 bases. Germline lookup yields CDR1 SGHAT and CDR2 FQNNGV. V shed 1 base and J 5 bases; nucleotides not matched to a gene: 0. The CDR3 loop spans 15 amino acids. Written as DNA, the CDR3 is TGTGCCAGCAGCTTAGGGGACAGGGATAATTCACCCCTCCACTTT. Its protein is CASSLGDRDNSPLHF.

V gene TRBV10-3 combines with J gene TRBJ2-1; 9 bases line up with TRBD2. V shed 10 bases, J shed 9 bases, and the junction held 13 bases outside the gene matches. The CDR3 totals 14 residues. Germline loops: CDR1 ENHRY, CDR2 SYGVKD. This CDR3 reads CATHSGTSYGEQFF. The DNA of the CDR3 is TGTGCCACCCATTCCGGGACTAGCTATGGTGAGCAGTTCTTC.

The V and J genes are TRBV14 and TRBJ1-1; D is undetermined. This CDR3 has 13 amino acids. The V end lost 0 bases, the J end lost 6 bases, and 8 bases lay between the germline ends. CDR1 is SGHDN and CDR2 is FVKESK in the germline V gene. For the CDR3, the DNA is TGTGCCAGCAGCCAAGACGAACGGTCTGAAGCTTTCTTT. Residues: CASSQDERSEAFF.

The gene calls are TRBV6-2 or TRBV6-3 and TRBJ2-7; the match to TRBD2 covers 9 bases. The germline CDR1 and CDR2 sequences are MNHEY and SVGEGT. The CDR3 sequence is 18 residues long. J lost 4 bases, V lost 2 bases, and 15 bases had no gene match. This chain's CDR3 is CASSYPTELAGRLYEQYF. In DNA, the CDR3 is TGTGCCAGCAGTTACCCGACGGAGCTAGCGGGGAGACTTTACGAGCAGTACTTC.

This chain links TRBV6-5 with TRBJ1-1, with 8 nucleotides matching TRBD1. The CDR3 has 14 residues. V gave up 6 bases and J gave up 0 bases; unmatched junction bases: 3. Looked up from germline, CDR1 is MNHEY and CDR2 is SVGAGI. The CDR3 coding sequence is TGTGCCAGCAGCCGACAGGGGATGAACACTGAAGCTTTCTTT. Translating gives CASSRQGMNTEAFF.

This sequence joins TRBV2 and TRBJ1-4, with D perhaps TRBD1 (5 bases). Trimming pared 6 bases from V and 4 bases from J, leaving 9 bases between. Per germline, CDR1 SNHLY and CDR2 FYNNEI. CDR3 length: 13 amino acids. CDR3 residues: CASRGRINEKLFF. CDR3 bases: TGTGCCAGCAGGGGGCGGATTAATGAAAAACTGTTTTTT.

The chain links TRBV5-1 to TRBJ2-5; a weak D match, TRBD2 (6 bases). The CDR3 covers 14 residues. Germline V gene lookup returns CDR1 SGHRS and CDR2 YFSETQ. Trimming pared 0 bases from V and 2 bases from J, leaving 8 bases between. The CDR3 DNA follows: TGCGCCAGCAGCTTGGGCGGGATTCAAGAGACCCAGTACTTC. Its protein product is CASSLGGIQETQYF.

The V and J genes are TRBV2 and TRBJ2-3; no clear D. The CDR3 spans 14 residues. Germline assignment: CDR1 SNHLY and CDR2 FYNNEI. V was trimmed by 3 bases and J by 7 bases, leaving 14 bases between them. The CDR3 reads CASSDRPFSYTQYF. The DNA for the CDR3 is TGTGCCAGCAGTGACAGGCCCTTCTCCTATACGCAGTATTTT. Looking up the rest from reference TRBV2 and TRBJ2-3 gives the full variable domain: EPEVTQTPSHQVTQMGQEVILRCVPISNHLYFYWYRQILGQKVEFLVSFYNNEISEKSEIFDDQFSVERPDGSNFTLKIRSTKLEDSAMYFCASSDRPFSYTQYFGPGTRLTVL.

The chain employs TRBV19 and TRBJ1-5; D remains ambiguous. V was trimmed by 3 bases and J by 0 bases, leaving 6 bases between them. The CDR3 spans 14 residues. Germline values: CDR1 LNHDA, CDR2 SQIVND (reference sequence). CDR3 coding DNA: TGTGCCAGTAGTATCGGACTTAGCAATCAGCCCCAGCATTTT. Protein: CASSIGLSNQPQHF.

The chain employs TRBV19 and TRBJ2-7; TRBD1 agrees at 10 bases. The CDR3 sequence is 15 residues long. Germline CDR1 reads LNHDA; CDR2 reads SQIVND (reference sequence). The J segment lost 2 bases and the V segment lost 7 bases, leaving 8 bases of the junction unmatched. CDR3 sequence reads: CASTRGGTGAYEQYF. The CDR3, as DNA: TGTGCCAGTACCCGAGGGGGGACAGGGGCCTACGAGCAGTACTTC. The entire variable domain, with the rest obtained from reference TRBV19 and TRBJ2-7, is as follows: DGGITQSPKYLFRKEGQNVTLSCEQNLNHDAMYWYRQDPGQGLRLIYYSQIVNDFQKGDIAEGYSVSREKKESFPLTVTSAQKNPTAFYLCASTRGGTGAYEQYFGPGTRLTVT.

This clone was detected only a few times. V usage is TRBV3-1 (or the pseudogene TRBV3-2) and J usage is TRBJ1-4; no firm D call. Germline values: CDR1 LGHDT, CDR2 YNNKEL (reference sequence). The CDR3 has 12 amino acids. The ends were cut back, 1 base at V and 6 bases at J, with 3 bases in the middle. CDR3 region: CASSQAYEKLFF. CDR3 nucleotide sequence: TGTGCCAGCAGCCAAGCATATGAAAAACTGTTTTTT.

The V call is TRBV7-9, the J call TRBJ1-2; 8 bases fit TRBD1. This CDR3 region has 12 residues. V gave up 6 bases and J gave up 7 bases; unmatched junction bases: 4. Germline assignment: CDR1 SEHNR and CDR2 FQNEAQ (reference sequence). The CDR3, as DNA: TGTGCCAGCAGGGGACAGGAGTTTGGCTACACCTTC. This codes for CASRGQEFGYTF.

This clone appeared a single time. This CDR3 reads CASSYVQGDYTF. CDR3 coding DNA: TGTGCCAGCAGTTACGTACAGGGCGACTACACCTTC. V usage is TRBV6-6 and J usage is TRBJ1-2; TRBD1 might be the D (6 bases). The CDR3 consists of 12 residues. The germline CDR1 and CDR2 sequences are MNHNY and SVGAGI (reference sequence). Trimming left V 2 bases short and J 10 bases short, with 11 bases between.

In this sample, this clone turned up a few times. The chain employs TRBV6-4 and TRBJ1-2, with 8 bases identical to TRBD1. Losses at the gene ends were 6 bases for V and 3 bases for J; bases not matched to a gene: 9. The CDR3 is made up of 15 amino acids. Germline values: CDR1 MRHNA, CDR2 SNTAGT. Written as DNA, the CDR3 is TGTGCCAGCAGCCCCCAGACAGGGGTAGACTATGGCTACACCTTC. The encoded protein is CASSPQTGVDYGYTF.

The rearrangement joins TRBV28 to TRBJ1-2; possible D gene TRBD1, 5 bases. Germline CDR1 is MDHEN and CDR2 is SYDVKM. V was shortened by 10 bases and J by 5 bases, with 11 bases between the two germline ends. This CDR3 has 11 residues. This chain's CDR3 is CATKQVYGYTF. The CDR3 region has the DNA TGTGCCACAAAACAGGTTTATGGCTACACCTTC.

The chain carries TRBV20-1 and TRBJ2-6; tentatively, D is TRBD1 (6 bases). V lost 3 bases, J lost 6 bases, and 21 bases lay in between. Per the germline V gene, CDR1 is DFQATT and CDR2 is SNEGSKA (reference sequence). CDR3 length: 17 amino acids. The CDR3 DNA sequence: TGCAGTGCTAGTGGGCAGGGGTCACGGGGATCGGCCAACGTCCTGACTTTC. Protein sequence: CSASGQGSRGSANVLTF.

The V gene is TRBV5-8, the J gene TRBJ1-2; 7 bases agree with TRBD1. CDR1 and CDR2 from the germline V gene are SGHTS and YDEGEE. The junction had 6 bases not matched to a gene; V was cut back by 5 bases and J by 5 bases. The CDR3 consists of 13 residues. CDR3: CASSSGTAYGYTF. CDR3 nucleotide sequence: TGTGCCAGCAGTTCTGGGACAGCTTATGGCTACACCTTC.

The gene calls are TRBV11-2 and TRBJ1-1; 9 bases are a match to TRBD1. CDR1 and CDR2 from the germline V gene are SGHAT and FQNNGV. This CDR3 has 14 amino acids. J was trimmed by 1 base and V by 6 bases; bases with no gene match: 3. CDR3 protein: CASRGTGKNTEAFF. The DNA for the CDR3 is TGTGCCAGCAGGGGGACAGGGAAGAACACTGAAGCTTTCTTT.